This paragraph reports one T cell receptor beta chain. Its antigen remains unidentified. TCRdb ran MiXCR on the RT-PCR reads and lists one entry per CDR3 protein. The sample lists hundreds of thousands of distinct CDR3 sequences, approximately 17% occurring once. This sample is part of a study of response to subunit inactivated influenza vaccine. Study results and limitations: Authors suggested seasonal influenza vaccinations each recruit few new T cells.

The receptor's source is a middle-aged man who received an inactivated influenza vaccine. Material: PBMCs from blood, obtained approximately 5 days after vaccination.

The CDR3: CASSQDLEGEDSDTQYF. The CDR3 DNA reads TGTGCCAGCAGCCAAGATCTTGAGGGAGAGGATTCAGATACGCAGTATTTT. The gene calls are TRBV4-2 and TRBJ2-3; a weak D match, TRBD2 (5 bases). Per the germline V gene, CDR1 is LGHNA and CDR2 is YNFKEQ. Trimming stripped 0 bases from V and 4 bases from J, with 17 bases between. There are 17 residues in the CDR3.